This T cell receptor (beta chain) was sequenced for a study of Ad26.COV2.S vaccination and SARS-CoV-2 variants (dated by TCRdb to about 2021). The study in broad terms: Vaccine-arm donors came from COV1001, a multicentre, randomized, double-blind, placebo-controlled phase I-IIa trial of Ad26.COV2.S in healthy adults. Ad26.COV2.S was administered intramuscularly at a dose of 5x10^10 or 1x10^11 viral particles, either as one shot or as two shots given 56 days apart. Sequencing of the TCRbeta repertoire served to evaluate the specificity and breadth of SARS-CoV-2-reactive T cell receptors following Ad26.COV2.S vaccination. The TCR-sequenced set comprised approximately 30 samples: around 20 Ad26.COV2.S vaccine recipients, 5 placebo recipients and 8 SARS-CoV-2 convalescent individuals. Participants in the trial were split at random into five groups of five each, receiving low-dose or high-dose Ad26.COV2.S once or twice, or else placebo on both occasions. Investigators remained blinded to trial group allocation during experiments and outcome assessment. Beyond this particular receptor, the publication reports: Substantial breadth of spike-specific CD8+ and CD4+ T cell responses was reported after vaccination. Comparable non-spike TCR breadth was observed between vaccine and placebo recipients, consistent with only spike being contained in the vaccine. It was noted by the authors that total T cell responses may have been underestimated by the TCR breadth and depth analyses. The study lacked the statistical power to compare responses across vaccine doses or regimens. Compared with placebo recipients, Ad26.COV2.S recipients showed higher spike-specific TCR breadth (P = 0.0014).

The meaning of the sample's treatment or condition label: some 20 received Ad26.COV2.S at low or high dose, single or two shots; several received placebo; per-sample allocation not given. Repertoires of vaccine and placebo recipients were sequenced from samples taken on day 63 after the first injection. Between 29 July and 7 August 2020, Cohort 1b enrolled some 25 adults aged 18-55 years at one site in Boston, USA. Ad26.COV2.S was a replication-incompetent adenovirus type 26 vector expressing a prefusion-stabilized SARS-CoV-2 spike protein from the original Wuhan strain. As concerns this clone: Its cognate antigen has yet to be identified. Base-call qualities are not available, and no considerably larger clone is one nucleotide away.

TCRbeta CDR3 regions were sequenced with the immunoSEQ Assay. After extraction, genomic DNA underwent amplification by bias-controlled multiplex PCR, followed by high-throughput sequencing. In the authors' own workflow: Collapsing and filtering of sequences were performed to quantify the absolute abundance of each unique TCRbeta CDR3 region. T cell fraction was estimated by normalization of TCRbeta template counts to usable DNA, with usable DNA being measured through amplification of reference genes present in all nucleated cells. Repertoire TCRs were annotated as SARS-CoV-2-specific by exact matching of V gene, CDR3 amino acid sequence and J gene to a known reactive TCR set. The reference SARS-CoV-2 TCR set came from MIRA and was filtered for enrichment in COVID-19-positive ImmuneCODE repertoires, removing public or cross-reactive TCRs. Using the MIRA antigens, annotated TCRs were further analysed by specific ORF or by position within an ORF. Breadth was defined as annotated unique rearrangements over total unique productive rearrangements; depth was the summed frequency of those rearrangements. TCR breadth was compared between groups using two-sided Wilcoxon rank-sum tests. TCRdb provides this immuneACCESS table in a form limited to in-frame rearrangements. Some clones are lacking; in checked studies, under half of them reflect an unresolved V gene, and why the rest are absent is not known. V and J calls and clone size come straight from that table; D and trimming were deduced from the DNA. This sample comprises 200,000 to 250,000 clones, around nine tenths of them detected only once. The ten top clones hold roughly 10% of the sample.

The germline V gene gives CDR1 as MNHEY and CDR2 as SVGAGI. The CDR3 holds 14 amino acids from the cysteine to the phenylalanine. Only the CDR3 DNA is retained, 42 bases long and in frame from the first base. The V end gives up 8 bases and the J end 3 bases, leaving 4 bases in the junction not matched to a gene. This receptor was identified in a person aged 18-60 years who received the Ad26.COV2.S COVID-19 vaccine or a placebo. This chain joins TRBV6-5 to TRBJ2-2; 9 central bases correspond to TRBD1. The starting material was peripheral blood, obtained in a trial of Ad26.COV2.S vaccine versus placebo. The nucleotide sequence reads as follows: TGTGCCAGCGGGGACAGGGTTTACACCGGGGAGCTGTTTTTT. It codes for CASGDRVYTGELFF.